This T cell receptor (beta chain) was captured by sequencing in a study of control samples from healthy donors and cancer patients. Assay: immunoSEQ multiplex PCR; the TCRdb copy retains only in-frame clones and omits some. The sample lists some 89,000 clones; around nine tenths were seen once. Germline V CDR1 and CDR2: SNHLY, FYNNEI. V lost 11 bases and J lost 2, with 12 bases in between. The CDR3 has 13 residues. The chain joins TRBV2 to TRBJ1-4, with a weak D call TRBD1 (5 bases). This sequence originates from a man aged 25-45 years in good health. The sample comprised blood. CDR3: CAGIGGTNEKLFF. The CDR3, as DNA: TGTGCCGGAATCGGGGGGACTAATGAAAAACTGTTTTTT.